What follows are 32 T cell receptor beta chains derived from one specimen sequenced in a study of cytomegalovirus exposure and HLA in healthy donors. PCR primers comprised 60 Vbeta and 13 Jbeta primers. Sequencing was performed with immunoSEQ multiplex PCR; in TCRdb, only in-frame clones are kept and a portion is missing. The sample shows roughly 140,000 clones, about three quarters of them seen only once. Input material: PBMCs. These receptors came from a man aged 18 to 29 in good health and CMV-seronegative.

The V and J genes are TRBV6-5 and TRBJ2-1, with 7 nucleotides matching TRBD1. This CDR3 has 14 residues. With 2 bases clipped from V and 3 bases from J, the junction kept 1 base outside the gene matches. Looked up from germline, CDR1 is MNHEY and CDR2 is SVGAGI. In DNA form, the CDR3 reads TGTGCCAGCAGTTACGGGACAGACTACAATGAGCAGTTCTTC. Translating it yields CASSYGTDYNEQFF.

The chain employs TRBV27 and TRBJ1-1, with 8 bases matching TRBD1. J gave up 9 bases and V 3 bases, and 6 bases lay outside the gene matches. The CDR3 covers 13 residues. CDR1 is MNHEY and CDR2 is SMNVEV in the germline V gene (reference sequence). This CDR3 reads CASSFRDRSKAFF. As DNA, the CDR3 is TGTGCCAGCAGTTTCCGGGACAGGTCTAAAGCTTTCTTT.

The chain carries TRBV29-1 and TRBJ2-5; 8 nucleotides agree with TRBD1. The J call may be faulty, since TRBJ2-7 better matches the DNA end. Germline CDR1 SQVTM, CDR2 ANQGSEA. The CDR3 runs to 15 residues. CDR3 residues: CSVEARTGFTYEQYF. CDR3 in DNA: TGCAGCGTTGAAGCCCGGACAGGGTTTACCTACGAGCAGTACTTC.

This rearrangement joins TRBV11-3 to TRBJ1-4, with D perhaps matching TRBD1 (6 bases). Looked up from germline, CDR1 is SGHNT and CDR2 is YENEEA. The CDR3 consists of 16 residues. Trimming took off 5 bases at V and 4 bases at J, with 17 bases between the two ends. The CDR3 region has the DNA TGTGCCAGCAGCCTACACCGACAGGACCTTAATGAAAAACTGTTTTTT. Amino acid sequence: CASSLHRQDLNEKLFF. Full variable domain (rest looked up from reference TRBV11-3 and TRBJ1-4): EAGVVQSPRYKIIEKKQPVAFWCNPISGHNTLYWYLQNLGQGPELLIRYENEEAVDDSQLPKDRFSAERLKGVDSTLKIQPAELGDSAVYLCASSLHRQDLNEKLFFGSGTQLSVL.

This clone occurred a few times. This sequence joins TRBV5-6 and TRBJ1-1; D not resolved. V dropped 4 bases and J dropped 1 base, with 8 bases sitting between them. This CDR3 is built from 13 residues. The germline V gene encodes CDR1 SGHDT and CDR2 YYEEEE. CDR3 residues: CASSRQSNTEAFF. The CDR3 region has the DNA TGTGCCAGCAGCCGCCAGTCGAACACTGAAGCTTTCTTT. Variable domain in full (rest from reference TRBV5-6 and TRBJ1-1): DAGVTQSPTHLIKTRGQQVTLRCSPKSGHDTVSWYQQALGQGPQFIFQYYEEEERQRGNFPDRFSGHQFPNYSSELNVNALLLGDSALYLCASSRQSNTEAFFGQGTRLTVV.

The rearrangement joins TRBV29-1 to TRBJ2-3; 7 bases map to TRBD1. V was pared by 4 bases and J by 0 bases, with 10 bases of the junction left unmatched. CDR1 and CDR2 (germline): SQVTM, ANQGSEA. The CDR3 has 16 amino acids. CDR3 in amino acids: CSVAKFDRESTDTQYF. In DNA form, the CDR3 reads TGCAGCGTTGCAAAGTTCGACAGGGAGAGCACAGATACGCAGTATTTT.

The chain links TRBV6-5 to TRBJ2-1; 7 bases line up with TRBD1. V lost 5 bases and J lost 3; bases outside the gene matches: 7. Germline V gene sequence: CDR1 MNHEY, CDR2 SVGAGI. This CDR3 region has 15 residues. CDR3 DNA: TGTGCCAGCAGTCCCCGGACAGGCTTCTACAATGAGCAGTTCTTC. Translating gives CASSPRTGFYNEQFF.

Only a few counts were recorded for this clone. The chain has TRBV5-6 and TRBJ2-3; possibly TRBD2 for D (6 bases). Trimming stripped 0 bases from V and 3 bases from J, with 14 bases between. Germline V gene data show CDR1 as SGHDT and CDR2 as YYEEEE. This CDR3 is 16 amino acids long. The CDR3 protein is CASSLDLGGETDTQYF. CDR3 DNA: TGTGCCAGCAGCTTGGATCTCGGGGGTGAAACAGATACGCAGTATTTT.

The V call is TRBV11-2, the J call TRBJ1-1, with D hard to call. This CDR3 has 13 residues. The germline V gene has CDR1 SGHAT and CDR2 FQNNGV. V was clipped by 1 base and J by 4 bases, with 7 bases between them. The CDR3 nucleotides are TGTGCCAGCAGCTTAGGGTTTAGCACTGAAGCTTTCTTT. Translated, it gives CASSLGFSTEAFF.

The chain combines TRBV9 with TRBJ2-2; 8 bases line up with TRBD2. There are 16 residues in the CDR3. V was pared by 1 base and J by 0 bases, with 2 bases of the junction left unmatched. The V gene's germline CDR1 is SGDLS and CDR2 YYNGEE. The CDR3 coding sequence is TGTGCCAGCAGCGTAACTAGCGGAACGAACACCGGGGAGCTGTTTTTT. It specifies CASSVTSGTNTGELFF.

CDR3 sequence reads: CASSLQGATTYEQYF. Here the CDR3 DNA reads TGTGCCAGCAGCTTACAGGGGGCAACAACCTACGAGCAGTACTTC. V and J are TRBV5-8 and TRBJ2-7, with 9 positions matching TRBD1. The CDR3 is 15 amino acids. Germline CDR1 reads SGHTS; CDR2 reads YDEGEE. V was clipped by 2 bases and J by 2 bases; unmatched bases: 5.

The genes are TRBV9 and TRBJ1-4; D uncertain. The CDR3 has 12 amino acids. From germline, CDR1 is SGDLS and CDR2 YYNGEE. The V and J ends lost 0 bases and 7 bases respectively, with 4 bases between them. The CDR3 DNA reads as TGTGCCAGCAGCGTAGACGGTGAAAAACTGTTTTTT. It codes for CASSVDGEKLFF.

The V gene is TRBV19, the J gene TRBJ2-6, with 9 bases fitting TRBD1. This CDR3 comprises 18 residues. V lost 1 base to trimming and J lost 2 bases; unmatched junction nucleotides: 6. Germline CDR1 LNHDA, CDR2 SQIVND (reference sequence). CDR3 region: CASSIVAGQGAGANVLTF. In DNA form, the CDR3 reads TGTGCCAGTAGTATAGTTGCGGGACAGGGAGCTGGGGCCAACGTCCTGACTTTC.

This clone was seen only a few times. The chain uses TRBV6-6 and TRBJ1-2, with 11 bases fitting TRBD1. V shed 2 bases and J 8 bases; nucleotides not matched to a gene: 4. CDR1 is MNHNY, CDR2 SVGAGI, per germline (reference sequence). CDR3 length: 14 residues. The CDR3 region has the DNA TGTGCCAGCAGTTACGTAGGGACAGGGGGGGGCTACACCTTC. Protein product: CASSYVGTGGGYTF.

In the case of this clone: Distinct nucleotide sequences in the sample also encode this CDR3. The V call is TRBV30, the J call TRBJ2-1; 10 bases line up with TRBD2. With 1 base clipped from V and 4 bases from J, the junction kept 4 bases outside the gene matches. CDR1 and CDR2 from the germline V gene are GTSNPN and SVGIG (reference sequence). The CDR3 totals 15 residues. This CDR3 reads CAWSEGLAPYNEQFF. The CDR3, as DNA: TGTGCCTGGAGTGAGGGACTAGCGCCGTACAATGAGCAGTTCTTC.

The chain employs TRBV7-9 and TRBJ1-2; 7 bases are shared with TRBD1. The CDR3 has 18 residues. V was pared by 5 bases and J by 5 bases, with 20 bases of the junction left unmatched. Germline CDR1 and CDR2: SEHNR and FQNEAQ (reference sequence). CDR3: CASSDRAATRSIRYGYTF. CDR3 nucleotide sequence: TGTGCCAGCAGCGACAGGGCAGCGACCCGTTCCATTAGATATGGCTACACCTTC.

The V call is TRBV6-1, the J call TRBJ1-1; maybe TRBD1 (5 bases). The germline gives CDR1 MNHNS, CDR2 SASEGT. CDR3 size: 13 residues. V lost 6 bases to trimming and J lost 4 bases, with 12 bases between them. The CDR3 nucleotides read TGTGCCAGCAGCGGAGGGGAGTTCACTGAAGCTTTCTTT. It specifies CASSGGEFTEAFF.

The CDR3 loop reads CASSLVGGRALNEQFF. Written as DNA, the CDR3 is TGTGCCAGCAGCTTGGTAGGCGGGAGGGCCCTAAATGAGCAGTTCTTC. The chain uses TRBV7-3 and TRBJ2-1, with 9 bases fitting TRBD2. The CDR3 consists of 16 residues. Trimming removed 3 bases from V and 7 bases from J; junction bases left unmatched: 10. Germline lookup yields CDR1 SGHTA and CDR2 FQGTGA.

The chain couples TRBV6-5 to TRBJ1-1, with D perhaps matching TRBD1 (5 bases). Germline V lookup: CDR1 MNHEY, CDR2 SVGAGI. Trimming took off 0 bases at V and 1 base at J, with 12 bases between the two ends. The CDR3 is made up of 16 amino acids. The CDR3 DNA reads TGTGCCAGCAGTTACTCGTCAGGGAGGGGGAACACTGAAGCTTTCTTT. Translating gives CASSYSSGRGNTEAFF.

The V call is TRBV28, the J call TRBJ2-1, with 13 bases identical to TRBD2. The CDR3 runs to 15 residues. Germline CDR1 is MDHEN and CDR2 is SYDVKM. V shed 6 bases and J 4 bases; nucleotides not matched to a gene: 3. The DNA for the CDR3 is TGTGCCAGCAGGGGACTAGCGGGACCGTACAATGAGCAGTTCTTC. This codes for CASRGLAGPYNEQFF.

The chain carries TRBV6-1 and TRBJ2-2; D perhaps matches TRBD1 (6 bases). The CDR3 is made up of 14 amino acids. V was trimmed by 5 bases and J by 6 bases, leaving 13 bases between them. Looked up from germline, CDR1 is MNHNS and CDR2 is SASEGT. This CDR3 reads CASSKQGRAGELFF. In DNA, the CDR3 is TGTGCCAGCAGTAAACAGGGCCGGGCCGGGGAGCTGTTTTTT.

For the CDR3, the DNA is TGTGCCAGCAGCTTCGAGAGACACCGCGGGGGAGAGACCCAGTACTTC. Residues: CASSFERHRGGETQYF. The rearrangement joins TRBV11-2 to TRBJ2-5; TRBD2 aligns across 7 bases. V dropped 3 bases and J dropped 4; count of bases not matched to a gene: 11. CDR3 length: 16 residues. Germline V gene sequence: CDR1 SGHAT, CDR2 FQNNGV.

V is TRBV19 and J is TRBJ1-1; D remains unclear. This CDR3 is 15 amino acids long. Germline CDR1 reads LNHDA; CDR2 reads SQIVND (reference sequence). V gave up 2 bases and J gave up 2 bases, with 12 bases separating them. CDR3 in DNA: TGTGCCAGTAGTATAAGACGTCAACTAAACACTGAAGCTTTCTTT. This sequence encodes CASSIRRQLNTEAFF.

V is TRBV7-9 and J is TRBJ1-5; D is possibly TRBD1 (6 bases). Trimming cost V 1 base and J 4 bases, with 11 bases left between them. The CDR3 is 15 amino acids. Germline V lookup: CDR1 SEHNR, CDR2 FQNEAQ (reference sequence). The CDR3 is CASSLEDSHNQPQHF. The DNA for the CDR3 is TGTGCCAGCAGCTTAGAGGACAGTCATAATCAGCCCCAGCATTTT. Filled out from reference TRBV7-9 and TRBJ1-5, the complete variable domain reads DTGVSQNPRHKITKRGQNVTFRCDPISEHNRLYWYRQTLGQGPEFLTYFQNEAQLEKSRLLSDRFSAERPKGSFSTLEIQRTEQGDSAMYLCASSLEDSHNQPQHFGDGTRLSIL.

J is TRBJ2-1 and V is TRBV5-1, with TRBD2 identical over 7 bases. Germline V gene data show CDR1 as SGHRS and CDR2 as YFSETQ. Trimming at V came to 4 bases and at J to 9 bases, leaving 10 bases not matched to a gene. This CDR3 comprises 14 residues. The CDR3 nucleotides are TGCGCCAGCAGCCCAGGGACTATCGAGAGTGAGCAGTTCTTC. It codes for CASSPGTIESEQFF. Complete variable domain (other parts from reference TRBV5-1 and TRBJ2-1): KAGVTQTPRYLIKTRGQQVTLSCSPISGHRSVSWYQQTPGQGLQFLFEYFSETQRNKGNFPGRFSGRQFSNSRSEMNVSTLELGDSALYLCASSPGTIESEQFFGPGTRLTVL.

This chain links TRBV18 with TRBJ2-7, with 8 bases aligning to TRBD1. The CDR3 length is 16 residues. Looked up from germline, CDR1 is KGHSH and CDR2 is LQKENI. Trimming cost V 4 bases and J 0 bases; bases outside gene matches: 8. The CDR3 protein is CASSLRTGRFSYEQYF. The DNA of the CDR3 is TGTGCCAGCTCACTCCGGACAGGGAGATTCTCCTACGAGCAGTACTTC.

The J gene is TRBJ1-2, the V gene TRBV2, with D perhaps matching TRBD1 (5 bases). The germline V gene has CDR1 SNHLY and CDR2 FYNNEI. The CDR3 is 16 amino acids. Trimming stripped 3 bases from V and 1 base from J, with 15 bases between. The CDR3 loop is CASSEAGRGNNYGYTF. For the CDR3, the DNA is TGTGCCAGCAGTGAGGCGGGTCGGGGGAATAACTATGGCTACACCTTC. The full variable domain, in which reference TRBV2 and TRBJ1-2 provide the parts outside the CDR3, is EPEVTQTPSHQVTQMGQEVILRCVPISNHLYFYWYRQILGQKVEFLVSFYNNEISEKSEIFDDQFSVERPDGSNFTLKIRSTKLEDSAMYFCASSEAGRGNNYGYTFGSGTRLTVV.

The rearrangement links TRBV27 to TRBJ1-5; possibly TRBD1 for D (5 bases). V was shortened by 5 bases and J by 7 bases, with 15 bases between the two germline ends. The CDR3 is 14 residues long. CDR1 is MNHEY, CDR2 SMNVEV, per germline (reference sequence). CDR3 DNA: TGTGCCAGCAGTCCAAACGGGGGTATCCAGCCCCAGCATTTT. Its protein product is CASSPNGGIQPQHF.

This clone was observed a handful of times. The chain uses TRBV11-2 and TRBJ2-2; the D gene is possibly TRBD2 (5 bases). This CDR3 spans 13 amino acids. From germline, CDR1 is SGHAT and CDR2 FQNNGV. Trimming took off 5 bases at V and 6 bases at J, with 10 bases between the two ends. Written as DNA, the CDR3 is TGTGCCAGCAGCGTGACGGAGGCCGGGGAGCTGTTTTTT. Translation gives CASSVTEAGELFF.

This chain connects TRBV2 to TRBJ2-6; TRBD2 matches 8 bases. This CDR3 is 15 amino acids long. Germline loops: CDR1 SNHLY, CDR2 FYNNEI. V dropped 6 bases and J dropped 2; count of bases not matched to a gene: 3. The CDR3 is CASSRGGAGANVLTF. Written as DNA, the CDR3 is TGTGCCAGCAGCCGGGGGGGCGCTGGGGCCAACGTCCTGACTTTC.

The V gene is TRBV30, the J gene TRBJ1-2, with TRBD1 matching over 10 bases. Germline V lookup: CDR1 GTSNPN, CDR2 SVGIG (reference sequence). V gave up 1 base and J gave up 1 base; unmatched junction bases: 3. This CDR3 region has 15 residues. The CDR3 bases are TGTGCCTGGAGTGCCCGGGACAGGGGTAACTATGGCTACACCTTC. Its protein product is CAWSARDRGNYGYTF.

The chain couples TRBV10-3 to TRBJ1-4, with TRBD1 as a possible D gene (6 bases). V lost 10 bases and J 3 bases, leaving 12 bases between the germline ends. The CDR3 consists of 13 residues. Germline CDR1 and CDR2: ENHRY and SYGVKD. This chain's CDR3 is CATAGVPNEKLFF. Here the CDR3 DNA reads TGTGCCACGGCAGGGGTCCCTAATGAAAAACTGTTTTTT.